Presented here are 18 T cell receptor beta chains from one specimen sequenced in a study of cytomegalovirus exposure and HLA in healthy donors. Primers for the PCR totalled 60 Vbeta and 13 Jbeta. Profiling relied on immunoSEQ multiplex PCR, and the TCRdb table lists in-frame clones only, not all of them. The sample records about 140,000 clones, 75% to 85% being singletons. What was sequenced was PBMCs. These receptors were obtained from a female donor in good health and CMV-seronegative.

This sequence joins TRBV5-6 and TRBJ2-3; D is unresolved. The ends were cut back, 0 bases at V and 7 bases at J, with 12 bases in the middle. CDR1 is SGHDT, CDR2 YYEEEE, per germline. The CDR3 is 14 amino acids. This CDR3 reads CASSLGTAGYTQYF. The CDR3 bases are TGTGCCAGCAGCTTGGGAACCGCCGGGTATACGCAGTATTTT.

This clone was detected ten times or more. This chain connects TRBV7-2 to TRBJ2-3; perhaps TRBD2 as D (5 bases). The germline CDR1 and CDR2 sequences are SGHTA and FQGNSA. The ends were cut back, 5 bases at V and 1 base at J, with 19 bases in the middle. The length of the CDR3 is 17 residues. The CDR3 loop is CASSIKFSPRGTDTQYF. The CDR3 coding sequence is TGTGCCAGCAGCATCAAGTTCTCCCCGCGGGGCACAGATACGCAGTATTTT.

The J gene is TRBJ1-4, the V gene TRBV5-1, with D possibly TRBD1 on 6 matching bases. CDR3 length: 14 amino acids. Germline-derived CDR1 and CDR2 are SGHRS and YFSETQ. Trimming cost V 4 bases and J 4 bases, with 11 bases left between them. The CDR3 here is CASSQQGVNEKLFF. DNA for the CDR3: TGCGCCAGCAGCCAACAGGGAGTTAATGAAAAACTGTTTTTT.

The J gene is TRBJ1-2, the V gene TRBV27; 8 nucleotides line up with TRBD1. The CDR3 has 13 residues. Germline V lookup: CDR1 MNHEY, CDR2 SMNVEV (reference sequence). V gave up 5 bases and J gave up 8 bases; unmatched junction bases: 7. The CDR3 here is CASSLDRGGGYTF. For the CDR3, the DNA is TGTGCCAGCAGTCTCGACAGGGGTGGAGGCTACACCTTC.

The V and J genes are TRBV28 and TRBJ1-2; D unclear. V was pared by 2 bases and J by 4 bases, with 14 bases between. Germline-derived CDR1 and CDR2 are MDHEN and SYDVKM. There are 15 residues in the CDR3. Here the CDR3 DNA reads TGTGCCAGCAGTTTACTTCCAGACGTAGCCTATGGCTACACCTTC. This codes for CASSLLPDVAYGYTF.

Written as DNA, the CDR3 is TGTGCCAGTAGTGTCCTACAGGGGCCCTATGGCTACACCTTC. This codes for CASSVLQGPYGYTF. The V and J genes are TRBV19 and TRBJ1-2; 7 bases fit TRBD1. Trimming removed 5 bases from V and 4 bases from J; junction bases left unmatched: 7. The CDR3 runs 14 residues. Germline V gene lookup returns CDR1 LNHDA and CDR2 SQIVND (reference sequence). The variable domain in full, completed from reference TRBV19 and TRBJ1-2, reads DGGITQSPKYLFRKEGQNVTLSCEQNLNHDAMYWYRQDPGQGLRLIYYSQIVNDFQKGDIAEGYSVSREKKESFPLTVTSAQKNPTAFYLCASSVLQGPYGYTFGSGTRLTVV.

The chain is built from TRBV4-2 and TRBJ1-4, with a possible D match to TRBD1 (5 bases). This CDR3 has 14 amino acids. CDR1 LGHNA and CDR2 YNFKEQ come from the germline V gene. The V and J ends lost 0 bases and 7 bases respectively, with 9 bases between them. The CDR3 region has the DNA TGTGCCAGCAGCCAAGAGGGGCGAATTGAAAAACTGTTTTTT. Its translation is CASSQEGRIEKLFF.

V and J are TRBV19 and TRBJ1-2; 9 positions agree with TRBD1. This CDR3 contains 17 residues. V was clipped by 3 bases and J by 4 bases; unmatched bases: 12. The germline CDR1 and CDR2 sequences are LNHDA and SQIVND (reference sequence). CDR3 protein: CASSMRTGALLIYGYTF. The CDR3 DNA reads TGTGCCAGTAGTATGCGGACAGGGGCCCTACTTATCTATGGCTACACCTTC.

This chain links TRBV4-3 with TRBJ1-2; unclear D gene. CDR1 is LGHNA, CDR2 YSLEER, per germline. The CDR3 is 13 residues long. Trimming removed 0 bases from V and 6 bases from J, with 8 bases in between. Here the CDR3 DNA reads TGCGCCAGCAGCCAAGATCCCGGGGATGGCTACACCTTC. Its translation is CASSQDPGDGYTF.

This clone was observed a handful of times. The chain joins TRBV5-1 to TRBJ1-2; D is perhaps TRBD1 (6 bases). The CDR3 consists of 13 residues. Trimming stripped 0 bases from V and 8 bases from J, with 11 bases between. Per the germline V gene, CDR1 is SGHRS and CDR2 is YFSETQ. CDR3 in DNA: TGCGCCAGCAGCTTGGGTCGGCAGGGGGGCTACACCTTC. It codes for CASSLGRQGGYTF.

The CDR3 loop is CATQQGPAYEQYF. CDR3 in DNA: TGTGCCACCCAACAGGGGCCAGCCTACGAGCAGTACTTC. V is TRBV7-2 and J is TRBJ2-7; 7 nucleotides match TRBD1. The CDR3 sequence is 13 residues long. The V segment lost 10 bases and the J segment 2 bases; nucleotides outside the gene matches: 8. Germline V gene sequence: CDR1 SGHTA, CDR2 FQGNSA.

The genes are TRBV5-4 and TRBJ2-1; 7 nucleotides match TRBD2. Per germline, CDR1 SGHNT and CDR2 YYREEE (reference sequence). The CDR3 is made up of 14 amino acids. J was trimmed by 3 bases and V by 4 bases; bases with no gene match: 4. The CDR3 spells CASSPERDYNEQFF. The CDR3 region has the DNA TGTGCCAGCAGCCCAGAGCGGGACTACAATGAGCAGTTCTTC.

This clone was recorded a few times. The rearrangement links TRBV6-1 to TRBJ1-1; D is perhaps TRBD1 (5 bases). Trimming removed 0 bases at V and 3 bases at J, with 11 bases between. This CDR3 comprises 15 residues. Germline values: CDR1 MNHNS, CDR2 SASEGT. The CDR3 loop is CASSEALWGDTEAFF. CDR3 bases: TGTGCCAGCAGTGAAGCGCTTTGGGGGGACACTGAAGCTTTCTTT.

The genes are TRBV15 and TRBJ2-2; the D is unclear. Germline V CDR1 and CDR2: LNHNV, YYDKDF (reference sequence). Trimming removed 4 bases at V and 2 bases at J, with 5 bases between. CDR3 length equals 13 residues. The CDR3 region has the DNA TGTGCCACCAGCAAATCAAACACCGGGGAGCTGTTTTTT. Amino acid sequence: CATSKSNTGELFF.

The V and J genes are TRBV6-4 and TRBJ2-1; 8 nucleotides line up with TRBD1. This CDR3 comprises 15 residues. The ends lost 5 bases at V and 2 bases at J; junction bases unmatched: 5. The germline V gene encodes CDR1 MRHNA and CDR2 SNTAGT. The CDR3 spells CASSQDRDPYNEQFF. CDR3 coding DNA: TGTGCCAGCAGTCAGGACAGGGACCCCTACAATGAGCAGTTCTTC.

The rearrangement links TRBV6-4 to TRBJ1-5; 11 bases are a match to TRBD1. V was pared by 0 bases and J by 2 bases, with 12 bases of the junction left unmatched. CDR1 is MRHNA, CDR2 SNTAGT, per germline. The CDR3 is 20 residues long. The CDR3 loop reads CASSDSTWDRGVGGNQPQHF. DNA for the CDR3: TGTGCCAGCAGTGACTCGACGTGGGACAGGGGGGTCGGAGGCAATCAGCCCCAGCATTTT.

The V gene is TRBV29-1, the J gene TRBJ2-3; TRBD2 matches at 11 bases. This CDR3 has 13 residues. Germline CDR1 is SQVTM and CDR2 is ANQGSEA. J gave up 7 bases and V 6 bases, and 6 bases lay outside the gene matches. The DNA of the CDR3 is TGCAGCGTAAAGGCTAGCGGGAGGAATACGCAGTATTTT. Its protein product is CSVKASGRNTQYF.

In its sample, this clone was seen a few times. V and J are TRBV5-6 and TRBJ1-2; 8 bases fit TRBD1. Germline values: CDR1 SGHDT, CDR2 YYEEEE. The CDR3 sequence is 14 residues long. The junction had 3 bases not matched to a gene; V was cut back by 5 bases and J by 0 bases. The CDR3 DNA reads TGTGCCAGCAGGGGCAGGGGGCCTAACTATGGCTACACCTTC. Its translation: CASRGRGPNYGYTF.